This is a list of T cell receptor beta chains from one sample in a study of T cells in localized non-small cell lung cancer. The repertoire was sequenced with immunoSEQ multiplex PCR; TCRdb's copy has only in-frame clones and lacks some. The sample records approximately 5,100 clones, roughly 30% being singletons. Material: lung tumor tissue, obtained before any cancer treatment. These receptors were collected from an older female donor with stage I lung adenocarcinoma. CDR3s leave out the opening cysteine and the closing phenylalanine or tryptophan. D genes are given only for firm matches. Clone size is shown for a subset of rows, as once, few, many or a class of expanded clone.

clone_size d_call j_call v_call cdr3_aa
. TRBD1 TRBJ1-6 TRBV19 ASSTTGGASSPLH
few . TRBJ1-2 TRBV19 ASSIIQNYGYT
. TRBD2 TRBJ2-1 TRBV18 ASSPGTSENEQF
few . TRBJ1-5 TRBV19 ATGGQGYQPQH
once . TRBJ2-3 TRBV6-8 ASSTNGGGSGPDTQY
. . TRBJ2-5 TRBV11-3 ASSLVAGVAETQY
medium-sized . TRBJ1-1 TRBV6-8 ASSYSTRNTEAF
once . TRBJ2-2 TRBV7-2 ASSLTPPGELF
. . TRBJ1-5 TRBV6-8 ASSHGGRDQPQH
medium-sized . TRBJ2-1 TRBV9 ASSVLGAAGSNEQF
. . TRBJ1-4 TRBV5-1 ASSQGTGNEKLF
. TRBD1 TRBJ2-4 TRBV6-8 ASSYSTGTKNIQY
. . TRBJ1-2 TRBV28 ASSLPGSDGYT
. . TRBJ2-7 TRBV30 AWTGPSYEQY
few . TRBJ1-2 TRBV6-8 ASSQDSYGYT
few . TRBJ2-7 TRBV28 ASSLFQDEQY
few TRBD2 TRBJ2-1 TRBV11-3 ASSVDQRGGRDEQF
. TRBD1 TRBJ2-7 TRBV28 ASSFRDRSYEQY
few . TRBJ2-7 TRBV14 ASSQQGYEQY
. . TRBJ1-4 TRBV19 ASSMSGRPATNEKLF
. . TRBJ1-1 TRBV6-8 ASSYGRLGNTEAF
few . TRBJ1-5 TRBV28 ASSPPPRVRSNQPQH
few . TRBJ1-6 TRBV6-8 ASRTQTSSSYNSPLH
once . TRBJ2-3 TRBV6-1 ASSEAVDVTDTQY
few . TRBJ1-2 TRBV4-1 ASSHEGSRGSTYGYT
. . TRBJ2-7 TRBV30 AITRKDGEGSSYEQY
. TRBD1 TRBJ2-7 TRBV6-8 ASSYDTGGHYEQY
. TRBD1 TRBJ1-2 TRBV19 ASSHEVTGLAGYT
few . TRBJ1-1 TRBV28 ASVAGGNTEAF
. . TRBJ1-5 TRBV19 ASSMWWDLGNQPQH
few TRBD2 TRBJ2-1 TRBV11-3 ASSLRSGRDTYNEQF
once . TRBJ2-3 TRBV28 ASSFPAGGTDTQY
few TRBD1 TRBJ1-1 TRBV6-8 ASSVTGSGTEAF
. TRBD2 TRBJ2-5 TRBV11-3 ASSLDLAGETQY
. TRBD1 TRBJ2-3 TRBV19 ASSTSGTGNTDTQY
. . TRBJ2-3 TRBV30 AWSSAGGGASYAQY
. . TRBJ2-3 TRBV5-1 ASSRDGSTDTQY
. TRBD1 TRBJ1-1 TRBV11-3 ASSRQGESTEAF
few . TRBJ1-1 TRBV6-8 ASIPTLMNTEAF
. TRBD1 TRBJ1-1 TRBV9 ASSVAGGANSNTEAF
few . TRBJ1-4 TRBV6-8 ASSYLANEKLF
. . TRBJ1-4 TRBV29-1 SVDEGPNEKLF
many TRBD1 TRBJ1-5 TRBV11-3 ASSQRTGRSNQPQH
. TRBD2 TRBJ2-1 TRBV15 ATSRVGTGGGYNEQF
few TRBD1 TRBJ2-6 TRBV11-3 ASSSQGAGANVLT
. . TRBJ1-5 TRBV10-2 ASSDGGNQPQH
once . TRBJ2-3 TRBV23-1 ASSQDPRDTDTQY
many . TRBJ1-2 TRBV7-4 ASLRPGSNGYT
few TRBD2 TRBJ2-1 TRBV6-8 ASSRMGREYNEQF
. . TRBJ1-1 TRBV11-3 ASSLRISDTEAF
few TRBD2 TRBJ2-3 TRBV16 ASSLAGGSTDTQY
. . TRBJ2-1 TRBV6-8 ASSYSSTPTRF
few . TRBJ2-1 TRBV1 ASSQDITGGAVSSYNEQF